This T cell receptor beta chain was identified during a study of T cells in Graves' hyperthyroidism and ophthalmopathy. Study as a whole: Peripheral blood draws took place at initial diagnosis, ahead of any treatment.

This clonotype was recorded at least ten times. The antigen is not known. With duration under 3 months, ophthalmopathy was active: Clinical Activity Score at least 3, NOSPECS at least 4. Exclusion criteria comprised uncontrolled infection, other autoimmune disease, pregnancy or lactation. In germline, CDR1 is SGHRS, CDR2 YFSETQ. V shed 4 bases and J shed 3 bases, with 11 bases lying between them. The CDR3 extends over 13 amino acids. TCR beta CDR3 regions were amplified from RNA transcripts. The primer set for the first-round RT-PCR of the TCR CDR3 was HTBI. TCRdb fed the multiplex PCR reads into MiXCR, producing one record per CDR3 protein. Of fewer than 350,000 distinct CDR3 sequences detected, about a sixth appear once; the ten largest clones hold roughly a sixth. Study observations and caveats: Ophthalmopathy, as predicted by the model, came a median around 6.7 months after the prediction.

The origin of this receptor is a woman aged 35 to 49 with Graves' ophthalmopathy. The specimen was blood. The chain links TRBV5-1 to TRBJ2-7; D not resolved. CDR3 sequence reads: CASSQQPYYEQYF. In DNA form, the CDR3 reads TGCGCCAGCAGCCAGCAGCCGTACTACGAGCAGTACTTC.